This T cell receptor beta chain was obtained from a study of cytomegalovirus exposure and HLA in healthy donors. Study context: Out of 150 million to 200 million T cells, an earlier analysis found roughly 110 million unique TCR beta sequences in total.

The PCR ran on 60 Vbeta and 13 Jbeta primers. Per the authors' pipeline: There were tens of millions of unique TCR beta chains by a later count, and around 10 million of them were shared. Profiled with immunoSEQ multiplex PCR; TCRdb holds only in-frame clones, not every one. V and J calls and clone size follow that table, whereas D and trimming were derived from the DNA. The sample lists around 110,000 clones, approximately 80% seen once, with around 4.5% in the top ten. Note on this clone: Its antigen is as yet unknown.

Whole-study results and caveats: The records held CMV serostatus as the only immune exposure information.

The V gene lost 3 bases and the J gene lost 2 bases, with 10 bases spanning the gap. Germline CDR1 and CDR2: LGHNT and FRNRAP. CDR3 length: 14 residues. The TCR sequence derives from a man younger than 45 in good health and CMV-seropositive. The rearrangement uses TRBV12-5 and TRBJ2-5; unclear D gene. Material for sequencing was PBMCs. CDR3 amino acids: CASGFGQKQETQYF. The CDR3 nucleotides are TGTGCTAGTGGTTTTGGGCAGAAACAAGAGACCCAGTACTTC.